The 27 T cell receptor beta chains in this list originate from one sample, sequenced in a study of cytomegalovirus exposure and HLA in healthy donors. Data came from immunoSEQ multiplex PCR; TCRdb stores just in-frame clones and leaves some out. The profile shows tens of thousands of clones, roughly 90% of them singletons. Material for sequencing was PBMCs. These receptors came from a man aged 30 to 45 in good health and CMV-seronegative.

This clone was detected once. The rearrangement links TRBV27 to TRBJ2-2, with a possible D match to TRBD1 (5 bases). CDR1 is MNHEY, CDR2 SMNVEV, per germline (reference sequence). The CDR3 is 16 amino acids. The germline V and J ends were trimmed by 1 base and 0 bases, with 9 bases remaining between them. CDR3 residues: CASSLLGQTNTGELFF. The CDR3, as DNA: TGTGCCAGCAGTTTATTGGGGCAGACGAACACCGGGGAGCTGTTTTTT.

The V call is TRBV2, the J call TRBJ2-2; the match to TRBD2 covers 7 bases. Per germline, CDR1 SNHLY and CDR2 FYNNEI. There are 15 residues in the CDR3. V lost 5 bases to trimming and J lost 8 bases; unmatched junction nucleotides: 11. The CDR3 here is CASSQNGAGAGELFF. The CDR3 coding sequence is TGTGCCAGCAGTCAGAACGGTGCGGGAGCTGGGGAGCTGTTTTTT. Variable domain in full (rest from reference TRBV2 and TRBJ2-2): EPEVTQTPSHQVTQMGQEVILRCVPISNHLYFYWYRQILGQKVEFLVSFYNNEISEKSEIFDDQFSVERPDGSNFTLKIRSTKLEDSAMYFCASSQNGAGAGELFFGEGSRLTVL.

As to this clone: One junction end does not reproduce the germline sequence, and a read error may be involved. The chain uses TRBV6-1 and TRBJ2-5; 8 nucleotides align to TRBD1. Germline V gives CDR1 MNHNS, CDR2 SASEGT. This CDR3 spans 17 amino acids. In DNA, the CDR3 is TGTGCCAGCAGTAAAGCCTCGGACAGGGCCATGGGGGAGACCCAGTACTTC. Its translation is CASSKASDRAMGETQYF.

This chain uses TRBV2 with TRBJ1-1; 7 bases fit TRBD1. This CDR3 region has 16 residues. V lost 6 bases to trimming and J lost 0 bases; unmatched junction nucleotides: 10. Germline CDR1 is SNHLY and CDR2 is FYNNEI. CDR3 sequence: CASRGGQDIMNTEAFF. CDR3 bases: TGTGCCAGCAGAGGCGGACAGGACATTATGAACACTGAAGCTTTCTTT.

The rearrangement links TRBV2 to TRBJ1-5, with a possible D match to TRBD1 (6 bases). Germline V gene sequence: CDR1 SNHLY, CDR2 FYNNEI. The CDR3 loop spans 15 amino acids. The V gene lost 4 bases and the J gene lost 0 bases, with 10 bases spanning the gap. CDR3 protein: CASSVDSLSNQPQHF. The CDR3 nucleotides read TGTGCCAGCAGTGTGGACAGCCTTAGCAATCAGCCCCAGCATTTT.

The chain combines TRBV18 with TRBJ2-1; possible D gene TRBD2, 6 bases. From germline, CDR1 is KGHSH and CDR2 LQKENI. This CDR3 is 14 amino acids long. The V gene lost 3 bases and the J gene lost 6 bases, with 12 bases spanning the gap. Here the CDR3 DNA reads TGTGCCAGCTCACCCCCGAGGGACTCCAATGAGCAGTTCTTC. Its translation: CASSPPRDSNEQFF.

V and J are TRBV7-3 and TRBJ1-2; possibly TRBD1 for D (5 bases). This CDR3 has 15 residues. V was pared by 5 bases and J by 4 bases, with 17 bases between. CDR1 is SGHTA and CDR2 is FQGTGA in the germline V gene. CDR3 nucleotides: TGTGCCAGCAGCGAAGATACAGGATCCCTCTATGGCTACACCTTC. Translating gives CASSEDTGSLYGYTF.

CDR3 DNA: TGTGCCACCAGCAGATCCGGGACAGTTAGCTCCTACGAGCAGTACTTC. Translated, it gives CATSRSGTVSSYEQYF. V and J are TRBV15 and TRBJ2-7, with TRBD1 matching over 7 bases. V lost 2 bases, J lost 0 bases, and 7 bases stayed unmatched. The germline V gene has CDR1 LNHNV and CDR2 YYDKDF (reference sequence). The CDR3 sequence is 16 residues long.

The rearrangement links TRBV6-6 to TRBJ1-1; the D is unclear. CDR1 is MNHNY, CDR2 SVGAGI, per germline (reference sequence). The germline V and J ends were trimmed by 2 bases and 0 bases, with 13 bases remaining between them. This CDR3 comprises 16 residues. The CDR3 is CASSYGQLSMNTEAFF. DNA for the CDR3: TGTGCCAGCAGTTACGGGCAGCTGTCCATGAACACTGAAGCTTTCTTT.

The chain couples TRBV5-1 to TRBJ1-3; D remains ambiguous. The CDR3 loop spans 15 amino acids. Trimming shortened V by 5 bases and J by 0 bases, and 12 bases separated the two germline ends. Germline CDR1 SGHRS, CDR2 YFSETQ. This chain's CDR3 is CASRRKSPSGNTIYF. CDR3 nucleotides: TGCGCCAGCAGGCGGAAATCACCCTCTGGAAACACCATATATTTT.

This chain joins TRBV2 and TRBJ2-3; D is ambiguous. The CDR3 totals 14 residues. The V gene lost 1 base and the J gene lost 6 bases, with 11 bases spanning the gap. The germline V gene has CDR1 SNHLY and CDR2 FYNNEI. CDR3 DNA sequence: TGTGCCAGCAGTGAAGGCCGAGCGTGGGATACGCAGTATTTT. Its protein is CASSEGRAWDTQYF. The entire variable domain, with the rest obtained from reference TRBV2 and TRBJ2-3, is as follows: EPEVTQTPSHQVTQMGQEVILRCVPISNHLYFYWYRQILGQKVEFLVSFYNNEISEKSEIFDDQFSVERPDGSNFTLKIRSTKLEDSAMYFCASSEGRAWDTQYFGPGTRLTVL.

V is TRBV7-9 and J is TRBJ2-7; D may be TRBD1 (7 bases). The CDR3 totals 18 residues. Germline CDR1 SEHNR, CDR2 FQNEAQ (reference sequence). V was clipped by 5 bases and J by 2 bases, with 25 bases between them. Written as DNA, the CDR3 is TGTGCCAGCAGCCCCAAACTCAAAGGGGGGCAGGGGGCCTACGAGCAGTACTTC. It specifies CASSPKLKGGQGAYEQYF. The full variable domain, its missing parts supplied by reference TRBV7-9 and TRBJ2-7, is DTGVSQNPRHKITKRGQNVTFRCDPISEHNRLYWYRQTLGQGPEFLTYFQNEAQLEKSRLLSDRFSAERPKGSFSTLEIQRTEQGDSAMYLCASSPKLKGGQGAYEQYFGPGTRLTVT.

This CDR3 reads CASSQPGLASSTKETQYF. DNA for the CDR3: TGTGCCAGCAGCCAACCCGGACTAGCGAGTAGCACCAAAGAGACCCAGTACTTC. This chain joins TRBV4-2 and TRBJ2-5; 9 nucleotides agree with TRBD2. J was trimmed by 3 bases and V by 2 bases; bases with no gene match: 13. Germline CDR1 LGHNA, CDR2 YNFKEQ. CDR3 length: 18 amino acids.

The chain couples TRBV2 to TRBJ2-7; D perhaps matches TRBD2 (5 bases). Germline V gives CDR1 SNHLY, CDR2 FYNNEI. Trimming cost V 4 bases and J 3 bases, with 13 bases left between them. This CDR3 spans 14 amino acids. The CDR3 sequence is CASSVLAESYEQYF. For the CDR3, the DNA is TGTGCCAGCAGTGTGCTAGCAGAGAGCTACGAGCAGTACTTC.

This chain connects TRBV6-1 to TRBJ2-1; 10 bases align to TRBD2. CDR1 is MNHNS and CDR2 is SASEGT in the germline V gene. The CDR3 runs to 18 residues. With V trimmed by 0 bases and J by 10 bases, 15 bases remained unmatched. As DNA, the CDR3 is TGTGCCAGCAGTGAAGCCTCCCGTGCCAGCGGGGGGGCCGGCGAGCAGTTCTTC. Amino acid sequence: CASSEASRASGGAGEQFF.

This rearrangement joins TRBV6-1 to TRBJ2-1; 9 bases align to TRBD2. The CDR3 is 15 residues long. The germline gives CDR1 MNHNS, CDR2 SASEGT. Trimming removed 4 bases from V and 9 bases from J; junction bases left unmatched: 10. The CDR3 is CASSGLAGPLVEQFF. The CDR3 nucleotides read TGTGCCAGCAGTGGCCTAGCGGGGCCTTTGGTTGAGCAGTTCTTC.

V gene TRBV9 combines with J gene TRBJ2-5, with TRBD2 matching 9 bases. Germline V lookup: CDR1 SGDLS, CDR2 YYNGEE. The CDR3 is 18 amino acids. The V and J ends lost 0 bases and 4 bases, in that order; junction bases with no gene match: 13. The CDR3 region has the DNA TGTGCCAGCAGCGTAGCCCCTTCCCCGGGAGCGGGGGGAGAGACCCAGTACTTC. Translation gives CASSVAPSPGAGGETQYF.

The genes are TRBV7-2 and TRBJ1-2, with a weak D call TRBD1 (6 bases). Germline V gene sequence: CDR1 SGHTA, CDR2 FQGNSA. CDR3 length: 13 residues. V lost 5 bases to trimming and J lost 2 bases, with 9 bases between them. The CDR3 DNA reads TGTGCCAGCAGCAGAGACAGGAACTATGGCTACACCTTC. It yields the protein CASSRDRNYGYTF. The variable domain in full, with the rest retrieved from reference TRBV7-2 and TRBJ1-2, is GAGVSQSPSNKVTEKGKDVELRCDPISGHTALYWYRQSLGQGLEFLIYFQGNSAPDKSGLPSDRFSAERTGGSVSTLTIQRTQQEDSAVYLCASSRDRNYGYTFGSGTRLTVV.

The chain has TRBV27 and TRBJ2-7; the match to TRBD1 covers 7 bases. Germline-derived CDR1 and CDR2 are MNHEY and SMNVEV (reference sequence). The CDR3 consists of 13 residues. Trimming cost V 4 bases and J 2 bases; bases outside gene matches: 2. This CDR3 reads CASSWTGAYEQYF. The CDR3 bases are TGTGCCAGCAGTTGGACAGGAGCCTACGAGCAGTACTTC.

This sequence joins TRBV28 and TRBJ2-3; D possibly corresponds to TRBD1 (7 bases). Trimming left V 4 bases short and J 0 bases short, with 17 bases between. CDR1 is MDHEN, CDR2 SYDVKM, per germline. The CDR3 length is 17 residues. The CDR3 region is CASSSPRDRLSTDTQYF. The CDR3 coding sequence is TGTGCCAGCAGTTCCCCGCGGGACAGACTAAGCACAGATACGCAGTATTTT.

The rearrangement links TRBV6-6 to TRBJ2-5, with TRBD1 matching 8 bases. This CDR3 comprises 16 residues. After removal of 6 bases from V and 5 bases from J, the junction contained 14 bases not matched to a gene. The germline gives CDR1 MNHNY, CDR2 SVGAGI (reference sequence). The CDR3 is CASSPPRQGIWETQYF. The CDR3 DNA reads TGTGCCAGCAGCCCACCGCGACAGGGGATTTGGGAGACCCAGTACTTC.

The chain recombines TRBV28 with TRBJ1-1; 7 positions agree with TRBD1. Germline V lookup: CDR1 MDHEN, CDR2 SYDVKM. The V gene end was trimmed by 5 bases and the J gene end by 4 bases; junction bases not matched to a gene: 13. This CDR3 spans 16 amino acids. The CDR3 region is CASSPRLDRLGTEAFF. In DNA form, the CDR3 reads TGTGCCAGCAGTCCACGCCTGGACAGGTTGGGCACTGAAGCTTTCTTT. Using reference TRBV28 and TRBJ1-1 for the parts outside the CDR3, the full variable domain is DVKVTQSSRYLVKRTGEKVFLECVQDMDHENMFWYRQDPGLGLRLIYFSYDVKMKEKGDIPEGYSVSREKKERFSLILESASTNQTSMYLCASSPRLDRLGTEAFFGQGTRLTVV.

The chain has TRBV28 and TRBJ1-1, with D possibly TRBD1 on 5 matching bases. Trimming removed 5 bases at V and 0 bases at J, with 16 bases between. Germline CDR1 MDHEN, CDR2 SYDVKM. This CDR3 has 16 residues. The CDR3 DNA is TGTGCCAGCAGTCCGATCCAGGGAAGCATGAACACTGAAGCTTTCTTT. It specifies CASSPIQGSMNTEAFF.

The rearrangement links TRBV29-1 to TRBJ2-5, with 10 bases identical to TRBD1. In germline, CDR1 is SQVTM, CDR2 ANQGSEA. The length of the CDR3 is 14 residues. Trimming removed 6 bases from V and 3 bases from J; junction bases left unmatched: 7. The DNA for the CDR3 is TGCAGCGTACCGGGACAGGGGACAAAAGAGACCCAGTACTTC. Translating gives CSVPGQGTKETQYF.

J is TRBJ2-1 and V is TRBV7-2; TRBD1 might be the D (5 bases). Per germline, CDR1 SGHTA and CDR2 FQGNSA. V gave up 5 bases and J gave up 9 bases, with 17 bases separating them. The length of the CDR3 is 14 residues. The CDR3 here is CASSLVGLDSEQFF. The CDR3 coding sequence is TGTGCCAGCAGCCTAGTCGGGCTAGACAGTGAGCAGTTCTTC.

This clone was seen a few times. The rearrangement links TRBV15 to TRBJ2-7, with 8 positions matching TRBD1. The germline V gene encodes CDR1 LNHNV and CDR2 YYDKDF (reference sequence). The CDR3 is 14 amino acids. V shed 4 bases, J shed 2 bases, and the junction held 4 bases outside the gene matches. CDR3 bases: TGTGCCACCAGCACGGGACAGGCTCCCTACGAGCAGTACTTC. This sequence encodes CATSTGQAPYEQYF.

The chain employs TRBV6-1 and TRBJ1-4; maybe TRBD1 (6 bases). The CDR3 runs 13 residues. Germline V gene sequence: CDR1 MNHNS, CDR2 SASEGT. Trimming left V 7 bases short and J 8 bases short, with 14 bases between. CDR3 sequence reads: CASNGQFQEKLFF. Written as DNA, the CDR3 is TGTGCCAGCAATGGACAGTTTCAAGAAAAACTGTTTTTT.